Included here is one TCR beta chain sequence, with context. This sample is drawn from a study of blood T cell repertoires in COVID-19. Study as a whole: Sample material is recorded as cDNA or gDNA derived from T cells, B-cell-depleted T cells, or PBMCs.

TCRdb's table, derived via immunoSEQ multiplex PCR, lists solely in-frame clones and lacks some. The sample consists of just under 350,000 clones, 88% of them appearing once. The CDR3 covers 15 residues. Germline CDR1 MDHEN, CDR2 SYDVKM. The ends lost 6 bases at V and 2 bases at J; junction bases unmatched: 8. The sequence was obtained from a woman between 65 and 79 years old with COVID-19, enrolled during active disease. The specimen sequenced was peripheral blood. The rearrangement joins TRBV28 to TRBJ1-2; 8 nucleotides line up with TRBD1. CDR3 sequence: CASSLQGGFNYGYTF. CDR3 DNA: TGTGCCAGCAGCTTACAGGGGGGCTTCAACTATGGCTACACCTTC.